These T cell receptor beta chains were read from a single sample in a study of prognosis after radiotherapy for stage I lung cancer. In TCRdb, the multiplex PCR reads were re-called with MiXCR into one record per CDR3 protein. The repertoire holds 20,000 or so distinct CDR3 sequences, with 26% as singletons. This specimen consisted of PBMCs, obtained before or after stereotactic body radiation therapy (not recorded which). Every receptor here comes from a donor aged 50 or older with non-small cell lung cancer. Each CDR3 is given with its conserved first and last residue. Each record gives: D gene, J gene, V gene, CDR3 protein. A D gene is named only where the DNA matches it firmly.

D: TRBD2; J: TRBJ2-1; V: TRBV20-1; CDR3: CSASPGLESYNEQFF
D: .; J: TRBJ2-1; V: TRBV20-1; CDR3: CSDTEQNEQFF
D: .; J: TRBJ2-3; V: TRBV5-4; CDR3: CASTQDSETDTQYF
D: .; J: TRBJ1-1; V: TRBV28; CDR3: CASSFAGSGNEAFF
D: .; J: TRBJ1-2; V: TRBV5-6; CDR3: CASSPGPGSDGYTF
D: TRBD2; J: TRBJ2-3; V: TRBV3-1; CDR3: CASSQERTGGPDTQYF
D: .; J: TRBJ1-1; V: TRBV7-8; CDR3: CASSLARNTEAFF
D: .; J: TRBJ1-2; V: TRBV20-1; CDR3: CSALQGYGYTF
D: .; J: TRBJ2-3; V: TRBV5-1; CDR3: CASSSTGTYSDTQYF
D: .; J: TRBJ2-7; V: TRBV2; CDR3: CASRPASYEQYF
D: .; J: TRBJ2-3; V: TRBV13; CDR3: CASSPPIPVNTDTQYF
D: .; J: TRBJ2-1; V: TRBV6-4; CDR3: CATSDSAVYNEQFF
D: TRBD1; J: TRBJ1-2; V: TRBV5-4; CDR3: CASSMGQGVFGYTF
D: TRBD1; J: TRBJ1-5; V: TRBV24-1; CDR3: CATSEDRGNQPQHF
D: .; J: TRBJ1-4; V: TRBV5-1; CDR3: CASSFVGNEKLFF
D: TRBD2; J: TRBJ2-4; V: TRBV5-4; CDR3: CASSLGGDYKNIQYF
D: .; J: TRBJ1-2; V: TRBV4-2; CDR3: CASSQDFASYTF
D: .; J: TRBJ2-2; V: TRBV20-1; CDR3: CSATTRDRGLFF
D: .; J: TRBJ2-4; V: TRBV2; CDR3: CASSGDRGVIAKNIQYF
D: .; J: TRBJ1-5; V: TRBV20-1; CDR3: CSAYRYSNQPQHF
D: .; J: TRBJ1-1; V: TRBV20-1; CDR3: CSAPVEGRNTEAFF
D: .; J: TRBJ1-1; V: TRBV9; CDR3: CASSVVAGKGTEAFF
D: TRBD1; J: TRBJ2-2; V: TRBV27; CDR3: CASGQVGVPIVELFF
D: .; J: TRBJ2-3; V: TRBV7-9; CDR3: CASRVAADTQYF
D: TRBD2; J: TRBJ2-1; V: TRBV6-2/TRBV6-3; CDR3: CASSVRTSGPTYNEQFF
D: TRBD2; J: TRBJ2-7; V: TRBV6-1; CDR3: CASRRTSGSYEQYF
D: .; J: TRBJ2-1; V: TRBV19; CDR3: CASSLYNEQFF
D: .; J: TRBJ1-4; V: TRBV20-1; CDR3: CSARLTVAGNEKLFF
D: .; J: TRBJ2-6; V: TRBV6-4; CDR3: CASSYGVSGANVLTF
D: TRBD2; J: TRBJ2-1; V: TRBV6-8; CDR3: CASTDTGTSGEYNEQFF
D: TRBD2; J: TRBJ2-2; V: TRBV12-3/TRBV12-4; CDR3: CASSFSSGVGNTELFF
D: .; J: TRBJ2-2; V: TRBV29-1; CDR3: CSVRTGSGELFF
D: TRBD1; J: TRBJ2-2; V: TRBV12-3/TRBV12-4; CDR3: CASSRDRVGELFF
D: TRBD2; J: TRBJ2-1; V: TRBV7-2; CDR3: CASSLAGLADPYNEQFF
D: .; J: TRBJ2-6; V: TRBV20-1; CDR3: CSAGGKGASGANVLTF
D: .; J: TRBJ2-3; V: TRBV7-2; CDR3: CASSLGTPPDTQYF
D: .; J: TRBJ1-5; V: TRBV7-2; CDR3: CASSLPNQPQHF
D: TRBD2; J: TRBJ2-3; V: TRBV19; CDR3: CASSWVGGSGDTQYF
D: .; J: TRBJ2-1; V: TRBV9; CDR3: CASSVGGRGVDEQFF
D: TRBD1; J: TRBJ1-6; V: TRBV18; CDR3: CASSPGQPQNSPLHF
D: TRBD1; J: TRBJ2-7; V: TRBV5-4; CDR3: CASSITGGYEQYF
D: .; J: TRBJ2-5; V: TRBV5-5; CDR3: CASSLGLGIETQYF
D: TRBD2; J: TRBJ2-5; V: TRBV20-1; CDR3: CSARTNLAGETQYF
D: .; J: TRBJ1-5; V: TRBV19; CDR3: CASSRGQRASNQPQHF
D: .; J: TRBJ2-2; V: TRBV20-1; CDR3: CSARRLVPGELFF
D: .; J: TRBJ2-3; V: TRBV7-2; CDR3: CASSFKQDTQYF
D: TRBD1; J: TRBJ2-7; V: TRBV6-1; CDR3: CASSTPSGTGAREQYF
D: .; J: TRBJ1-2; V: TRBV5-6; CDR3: CASSLEYRGYTF
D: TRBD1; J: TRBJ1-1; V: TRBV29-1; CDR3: CSGGQGVGNTEAFF
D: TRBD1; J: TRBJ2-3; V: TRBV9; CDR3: CASSVDRATDTQYF
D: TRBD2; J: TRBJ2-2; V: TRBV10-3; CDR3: CAIRPAGDTGELFF
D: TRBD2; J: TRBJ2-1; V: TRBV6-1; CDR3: CASSEVAGDYNEQFF
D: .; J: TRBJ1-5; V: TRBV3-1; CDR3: CASSYGARVQPQHF
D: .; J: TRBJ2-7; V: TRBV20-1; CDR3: CSASLVSAASSLSYEQYF
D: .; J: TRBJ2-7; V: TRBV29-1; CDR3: CSVTHRDGSYEQYF